The sequence of this T cell receptor beta chain was determined in a study of CD8+ T cells in alopecia areata. Overall study context: Once tofacitinib had been taken for 6 to 18 months, 6 months off drug followed. Broader study findings: Expanded CD8+ clones among the top 100, and scalp clonality, were significantly decreased by tofacitinib. With one nonresponder, baseline CD8+ expansion's link to response remains uncertain.

Treatment noted: oral pan-JAK inhibitor, 5-10 mg twice daily. Comment on this clone: Its antigen is undetermined.

Following extraction, RNA underwent reverse transcription to cDNA, which served as the sequencing template. Data came from immunoSEQ multiplex PCR; TCRdb stores just in-frame clones and leaves some out. In the table there are some 200,000 clones, approximately 60% of which are singletons. The clonotype originates from a human donor with alopecia areata. Sequenced here: CD4+ T cells sorted from blood, sampled at week 4, from a patient treated with tofacitinib.

The CDR3 loop is CSGLQETQYF. CDR3 nucleotide sequence: TGCAGCGGCCTACAAGAGACCCAGTACTTC. The chain has TRBV29-1 and TRBJ2-5; D gene ambiguous. Germline lookup yields CDR1 SQVTM and CDR2 ANQGSEA. The CDR3 has 10 residues. V dropped 7 bases and J dropped 2 bases, with 5 bases sitting between them.